Listed below are T cell receptor beta chains from one sample, sequenced in a study of T cells in Graves' hyperthyroidism and ophthalmopathy. From the multiplex PCR reads, TCRdb called clonotypes with MiXCR, one entry per CDR3 protein. Of around 190,000 distinct CDR3 sequences in the sample, roughly a sixth were seen once. Sequenced input: blood. The receptors derive from a woman between 50 and 59 years old with Graves' hyperthyroidism. Each CDR3 is given with its conserved first and last residue. A D gene is named only where the DNA matches it firmly. The size of a clone is reported for some rows only, either as once, few or many, or as a class for expanded clones.

J | size | V | D | DNA | CDR3
TRBJ2-1 | NA | TRBV5-1 | TRBD2 | TGCGCCAGCAGCTTGGCGACTAGCGTAGGGGGCAATGAGCAGTTCTTC | CASSLATSVGGNEQFF
TRBJ1-5 | many | TRBV12-3/TRBV12-4 | NA | TGTGCCAGCAGTTTATTTAGGGGCAACAATCAGCCCCAGCATTTT | CASSLFRGNNQPQHF
TRBJ1-2 | few | TRBV10-3 | NA | TGTGCCATCAGTGAAGGCTTTGGCTACACCTTC | CAISEGFGYTF
TRBJ2-3 | many | TRBV30 | NA | TGTGCCTGGAGCGCAGGAGTTATCGGAGATACGCAGTATTTT | CAWSAGVIGDTQYF
TRBJ1-1 | many | TRBV20-1 | NA | TGCAGTGCTAGAGATCCAAACCGACAGGCTGAAGCTTTCTTT | CSARDPNRQAEAFF
TRBJ2-1 | many | TRBV30 | NA | TGTGCCTGGACCATGAGAGGGACTTACTCCTACAATGAGCAGTTCTTC | CAWTMRGTYSYNEQFF
TRBJ1-1 | many | TRBV27 | NA | TGTGCCAGCAGTTTATTGGGGACCTCCCTGAACACTGAAGCTTTCTTT | CASSLLGTSLNTEAFF
TRBJ2-7 | many | TRBV7-2 | TRBD2 | TGTGCCAGCAGCTTAGTATCTACTAGCGGCTCAAATGCCTACGAGCAGTACTTC | CASSLVSTSGSNAYEQYF
TRBJ2-2 | many | TRBV7-9 | NA | TGTGCCAGCAGCTTAGAGGCCGGGGAGCTGTTTTTT | CASSLEAGELFF
TRBJ1-3 | few | TRBV6-5 | TRBD1 | TGTGCCAGCAGAAGGGACAGGAGAAACACCATATATTTT | CASRRDRRNTIYF
TRBJ2-7 | many | TRBV6-1 | NA | TGTGCCAGCAGTTCCCTTCCGGGACACCCGGACGAGCAGTACTTC | CASSSLPGHPDEQYF
TRBJ2-1 | few | TRBV4-1 | TRBD2 | TGCGCCAGCAGCCAGTTTAGCGGGAGGGCCGGTTACAATGAGCAGTTCTTC | CASSQFSGRAGYNEQFF
TRBJ2-7 | many | TRBV30 | TRBD2 | TGTGCCTGGAGTGACGCCCCGGGGCTAGCGGGCCCCTACGAGCAGTACTTC | CAWSDAPGLAGPYEQYF
TRBJ2-1 | few | TRBV6-2/TRBV6-3 | TRBD2 | TGTGCCAGCAGTTACTCGCTAGCGGTCTACAATGAGCAGTTCTTC | CASSYSLAVYNEQFF
TRBJ2-2 | NA | TRBV11-3 | TRBD2 | TGTGCCAGCAGCTTAGTTTCGCGACTAGCGGTGTATACCGGGGAGCTGTTTTTT | CASSLVSRLAVYTGELFF
TRBJ2-6 | many | TRBV5-1 | NA | TGCGCCAGCAGCCCCCCGGCTCCTGGGGCCAACGTCCTGACTTTC | CASSPPAPGANVLTF
TRBJ2-1 | many | TRBV7-2 | NA | TGTGCCAGCAACACCCGGGTCTTTGTCAATGAGCAGTTCTTC | CASNTRVFVNEQFF
TRBJ2-1 | many | TRBV28 | NA | TGTGCCAGCAAGGGTGGGAGCTCCTACAATGAGCAGTTCTTC | CASKGGSSYNEQFF
TRBJ2-2 | many | TRBV27 | NA | TGTGCCAGCAGTTTAGAGGCACAGGGGAGCGGGGAACTGTTTTTT | CASSLEAQGSGELFF
TRBJ1-1 | few | TRBV7-9 | NA | TGTGCCAGCAGCTTAGGGAGCGGCGCTTCCGAAGCTTTCTTT | CASSLGSGASEAFF
TRBJ2-7 | many | TRBV2 | NA | TGTGCCAGCGCAATCTGGGGCGAGCAGTACTTC | CASAIWGEQYF
TRBJ1-1 | many | TRBV3-1 | TRBD1 | TGTGCCAGCAGACGACAGGGGGCGGAAGCTTTCTTT | CASRRQGAEAFF
TRBJ1-1 | NA | TRBV30 | TRBD1 | TGTGCCTGGAGTGCCCTAGGACAGGGGGCAACTGAAGCTTTCTTT | CAWSALGQGATEAFF
TRBJ1-2 | many | TRBV27 | NA | TGTGCCAGCAATCATCGGGGGTCTAGTTATGGCTACACCTTC | CASNHRGSSYGYTF
TRBJ2-7 | many | TRBV5-8 | TRBD2 | TGTGCCAGCAGCCAAAGACTAGCGGGGACCTACGAGCAGTACTTC | CASSQRLAGTYEQYF
TRBJ1-5 | few | TRBV5-4 | NA | TGTGCCAGCAGCTTCAGGGGAGGCAATCAGCCCCAGCATTTT | CASSFRGGNQPQHF
TRBJ1-2 | NA | TRBV3-1 | NA | TGTGCCAGCAGCCAAGAGTCGGGGGGCTACACCTTC | CASSQESGGYTF
TRBJ1-4 | NA | TRBV20-1 | NA | TGCAGTGCCCTCAGACGGGGGAGTGAAAAACTGTTTTTT | CSALRRGSEKLFF
TRBJ2-2 | many | TRBV6-6 | TRBD2 | TGTGCCAGCAGTTACGGTCGACTAGCGGACAACACCGGGGAGCTGTTTTTT | CASSYGRLADNTGELFF
TRBJ2-7 | NA | TRBV9 | NA | TGTGCCAGCAGTCGGGCGGGCGGTTCCTACGAGCAGTACTTC | CASSRAGGSYEQYF
TRBJ2-7 | many | TRBV5-1 | NA | TGCGCCAGCAGCTTGGCCGGGGGCTTTATTTTGGAGCAGTACTTC | CASSLAGGFILEQYF
TRBJ2-1 | many | TRBV20-1 | TRBD2 | TGCAGTGTGCGGGGGATATCCTACAATGAGCAGTTCTTC | CSVRGISYNEQFF
TRBJ1-5 | many | TRBV2 | NA | TGTGCCAGCAGTCCTCGACCTAGCGATCAGCCCCAGCATTTT | CASSPRPSDQPQHF
TRBJ1-1 | many | TRBV19 | NA | TGTGCCAGTAGTTTCCCGGGGGCGGTGAACACTGAAGCTTTCTTT | CASSFPGAVNTEAFF
TRBJ2-4 | few | TRBV25-1 | NA | TGTGCCAGCAGTGAACGTACAGGGAGGGAAAACATTCAGTACTTC | CASSERTGRENIQYF
TRBJ2-2 | many | TRBV9 | TRBD2 | TGTGCCAGCAGCGTGGGGAGTTCGGGACTAGCGGGAGTTACCGGGGAGCTGTTTTTT | CASSVGSSGLAGVTGELFF
TRBJ1-1 | many | TRBV5-1 | NA | TGCGCCAGCAGCCTTACCGGGACACCGGGTACTGAAGCTTTCTTT | CASSLTGTPGTEAFF
TRBJ2-1 | few | TRBV12-5 | NA | TGTGCTAGTGGTTTGGAGGCTGAGCAGTTCTTC | CASGLEAEQFF
TRBJ1-2 | NA | TRBV28 | NA | TGTGCCAGCAAACAGGCTCCAACTCTAAACTATGGCTACACCTTC | CASKQAPTLNYGYTF
TRBJ2-5 | many | TRBV7-9 | NA | TGTGCCAGCAGCGCTGGGATGGGCAGCGCAAGGACCCAGTACTTC | CASSAGMGSARTQYF
TRBJ2-7 | NA | TRBV6-4 | NA | TGTGCCAGCAGTTACGCCTGGACGGGTTCCTACGAGCAGTACTTC | CASSYAWTGSYEQYF
TRBJ1-2 | NA | TRBV20-1 | TRBD1 | TGCAGTGCGAACCCGGGACAGGGTTCGAGGAACTATGGCTACACCTTC | CSANPGQGSRNYGYTF
TRBJ2-7 | NA | TRBV29-1 | TRBD2 | TGCAGCGTTGAAGATACGACTAGCGGGAGCTACGAGCAGTACTTC | CSVEDTTSGSYEQYF
TRBJ2-3 | many | TRBV27 | TRBD2 | TGTGCCAGCAGTTTAGGCGGGAGGGGCACAGATACGCAGTATTTT | CASSLGGRGTDTQYF
TRBJ1-4 | many | TRBV27 | NA | TGTGCCAGCAGATCCAGGGGACCTAATGAAAAACTGTTTTTT | CASRSRGPNEKLFF
TRBJ2-2 | NA | TRBV30 | NA | TGTGCCTGGACTCCGGGACACCAGACCGGGGAGCTGTTTTTT | CAWTPGHQTGELFF